Listed here are 18 T cell receptor beta chains from one sample, sequenced in a study of shared clonotypes between healthy human individuals. Measured with immunoSEQ multiplex PCR; TCRdb has only the in-frame clones, and not every one. The data show around 2.1 million clones, approximately 94% seen once. The sample consisted of naive CD4+ T cells sorted from blood. As for subset: CD45RA+ positively selected. The receptor source for this set is a man aged 18 to 29 in good health.

This chain uses TRBV4-2 with TRBJ1-2; possible D gene TRBD1, 5 bases. From germline, CDR1 is LGHNA and CDR2 YNFKEQ. The V and J ends lost 3 bases and 0 bases respectively, with 14 bases between them. This CDR3 comprises 16 residues. The CDR3 region is CASSHHTGGANYGYTF. The CDR3 region has the DNA TGTGCCAGCAGCCATCATACGGGGGGGGCTAACTATGGCTACACCTTC.

This clone was recorded only once. The chain has TRBV7-9 and TRBJ2-1, with 11 bases lining up with TRBD1. CDR1 SEHNR and CDR2 FQNEAQ come from the germline V gene (reference sequence). V trimming: 4 bases; J trimming: 7 bases; junction bases outside the gene matches: 3. There are 14 residues in the CDR3. This CDR3 is CASSWDRGFNEQFF. DNA of the CDR3: TGTGCCAGCAGCTGGGACAGGGGGTTTAATGAGCAGTTCTTC.

The genes are TRBV7-2 and TRBJ2-7; the D is unclear. Trimming pared 0 bases from V and 5 bases from J, leaving 11 bases between. Germline V gene lookup returns CDR1 SGHTA and CDR2 FQGNSA. This CDR3 has 14 residues. DNA of the CDR3: TGTGCCAGCAGCTTAGCTGTGGGAATCAACGAGCAGTACTTC. It translates to CASSLAVGINEQYF.

The rearrangement uses TRBV7-2 and TRBJ2-5; D is uncertain. With 1 base removed from V and 5 bases from J, the gap between germline ends came to 8 bases. This CDR3 spans 13 amino acids. The germline CDR1 and CDR2 sequences are SGHTA and FQGNSA. CDR3 sequence: CASSLVRLETQYF. Written as DNA, the CDR3 is TGTGCCAGCAGCTTAGTAAGGCTTGAGACCCAGTACTTC.

The chain has TRBV5-1 and TRBJ2-5; possibly TRBD1 for D (6 bases). Germline V gene lookup returns CDR1 SGHRS and CDR2 YFSETQ. The CDR3 has 16 residues. Trimming removed 0 bases from V and 2 bases from J, with 14 bases in between. The CDR3 region has the DNA TGCGCCAGCAGCTTGGTAGCCAGGGGCCGACAAGAGACCCAGTACTTC. Protein: CASSLVARGRQETQYF.

On this clone itself: A single base separates this from a much larger clone, so it may be a read error. The identical CDR3 is also encoded by other nucleotide sequences in the sample. The V call is TRBV7-9, the J call TRBJ1-1; D unresolved. This CDR3 contains 13 residues. V was clipped by 1 base and J by 0 bases, with 3 bases between them. Germline V gene lookup returns CDR1 SEHNR and CDR2 FQNEAQ (reference sequence). The CDR3 nucleotides are TGTGCCAGCAGCTTAGAACTGAACACTGAAGCTTTCTTT. Encoded protein: CASSLELNTEAFF.

The V call is TRBV30, the J call TRBJ2-1; possible D gene TRBD1, 7 bases. The germline V gene has CDR1 GTSNPN and CDR2 SVGIG (reference sequence). V was clipped by 4 bases and J by 9 bases, with 25 bases between them. The CDR3 sequence is 16 residues long. CDR3 bases: TGTGCCTGGACCGTAAGAATCCGGGCAGGGGGAGGTGAGCAGTTCTTC. This translates into CAWTVRIRAGGGEQFF.

The rearrangement links TRBV6-5 to TRBJ2-5; 9 bases fit TRBD2. The germline V gene encodes CDR1 MNHEY and CDR2 SVGAGI. Trimming removed 6 bases from V and 4 bases from J; junction bases left unmatched: 3. The CDR3 length is 13 residues. The CDR3: CASRAGGGETQYF. CDR3 in DNA: TGTGCCAGCAGGGCGGGAGGGGGAGAGACCCAGTACTTC.

This rearrangement joins TRBV7-8 to TRBJ1-1, with 9 bases identical to TRBD1. Per the germline V gene, CDR1 is SGHVS and CDR2 is FQNEAQ. With V trimmed by 0 bases and J by 5 bases, 4 bases remained unmatched. The CDR3 runs to 15 residues. The CDR3 nucleotides read TGTGCCAGCAGCTTAGCTTTACAGGGGGCAACTGAAGCTTTCTTT. Residues: CASSLALQGATEAFF.

This clone is a singleton in its sample. The rearrangement links TRBV6-5 to TRBJ1-6; D is undetermined. Per the germline V gene, CDR1 is MNHEY and CDR2 is SVGAGI. The CDR3 has 13 residues. V dropped 8 bases and J dropped 0 bases, with 5 bases sitting between them. Here the CDR3 DNA reads TGTGCCAGCCGGGCCTCCTATAATTCACCCCTCCACTTT. Its translation is CASRASYNSPLHF.

The CDR3 sequence: CSVSGGFNEQFF. Here the CDR3 DNA reads TGCAGCGTTTCCGGGGGCTTCAATGAGCAGTTCTTC. V gene TRBV29-1 combines with J gene TRBJ2-1, with D perhaps given as TRBD1 or TRBD2 (6 bases each). The germline V gene encodes CDR1 SQVTM and CDR2 ANQGSEA. The length of the CDR3 is 12 residues. Trimming cost V 5 bases and J 6 bases, with 11 bases left between them.

In the case of this clone: This sample also contains other DNA sequences that code for the same CDR3. This chain links TRBV2 with TRBJ2-7; TRBD1 agrees at 11 bases. This CDR3 has 15 amino acids. V shed 1 base, J shed 3 bases, and the junction held 2 bases outside the gene matches. Per germline, CDR1 SNHLY and CDR2 FYNNEI. The DNA for the CDR3 is TGTGCCAGCAGTGAAGGGACAGGGGGCAGCTACGAGCAGTACTTC. Its protein is CASSEGTGGSYEQYF.

This clone was counted a single time. J is TRBJ1-2 and V is TRBV2; 7 bases align to TRBD1. The germline CDR1 and CDR2 sequences are SNHLY and FYNNEI. V gave up 5 bases and J gave up 4 bases; unmatched junction bases: 7. CDR3 length: 14 residues. The CDR3: CASSPEAGGYGYTF. CDR3 sequence (DNA): TGTGCCAGCAGTCCCGAGGCAGGGGGCTATGGCTACACCTTC.

This clone was seen just once. The gene calls are TRBV5-1 and TRBJ1-5; TRBD1 is a possible D gene (5 bases). Germline-derived CDR1 and CDR2 are SGHRS and YFSETQ. Trimming cost V 4 bases and J 9 bases, with 17 bases left between them. CDR3 length equals 14 residues. The CDR3 sequence: CASSPDATGPPQHF. The CDR3 region has the DNA TGCGCCAGCAGCCCTGACGCCACAGGTCCGCCCCAGCATTTT.

In DNA, the CDR3 is TGTGCCAGCAGCTTGGGGAGGGCAGGTTGGTCAGATACGCAGTATTTT. Translating it yields CASSLGRAGWSDTQYF. The V gene is TRBV5-4, the J gene TRBJ2-3; D may be TRBD2 (6 bases). Germline values: CDR1 SGHNT, CDR2 YYREEE (reference sequence). Trimming took off 0 bases at V and 4 bases at J, with 15 bases between the two ends. The CDR3 loop spans 16 amino acids.

CDR3 residues: CASTTAGDRGDTQYF. The CDR3 DNA follows: TGCGCCAGCACCACGGCCGGGGACAGGGGAGATACGCAGTATTTT. The rearrangement uses TRBV5-1 and TRBJ2-3, with 10 bases identical to TRBD1. V was pared by 6 bases and J by 5 bases, with 9 bases of the junction left unmatched. Looked up from germline, CDR1 is SGHRS and CDR2 is YFSETQ. The CDR3 runs 15 residues.

V usage is TRBV9 and J usage is TRBJ1-2; 7 bases map to TRBD1. This CDR3 has 15 amino acids. With V trimmed by 3 bases and J by 10 bases, 15 bases remained unmatched. CDR1 SGDLS and CDR2 YYNGEE come from the germline V gene. The CDR3 DNA sequence: TGTGCCAGCAGCGCAAACGGACAGGCGCTTGGACCCTACACCTTC. Amino acids: CASSANGQALGPYTF.

The V and J genes are TRBV28 and TRBJ1-5; a possible D gene is TRBD1 (6 bases). The CDR3 extends over 15 amino acids. The germline V gene has CDR1 MDHEN and CDR2 SYDVKM. V was clipped by 5 bases and J by 2 bases, with 13 bases between them. The CDR3 sequence is CASSPGAAGNQPQHF. CDR3 nucleotides: TGTGCCAGCAGTCCGGGGGCGGCGGGCAATCAGCCCCAGCATTTT.